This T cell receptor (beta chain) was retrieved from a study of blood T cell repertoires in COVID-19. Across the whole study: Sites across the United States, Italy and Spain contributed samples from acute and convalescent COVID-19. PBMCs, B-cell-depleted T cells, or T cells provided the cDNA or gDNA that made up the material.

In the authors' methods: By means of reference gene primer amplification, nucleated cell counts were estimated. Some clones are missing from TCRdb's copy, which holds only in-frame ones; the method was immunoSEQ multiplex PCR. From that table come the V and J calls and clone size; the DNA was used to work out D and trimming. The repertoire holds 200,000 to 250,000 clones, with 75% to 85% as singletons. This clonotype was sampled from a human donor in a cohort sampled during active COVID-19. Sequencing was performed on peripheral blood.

As DNA, the CDR3 is TGTGCCAGCAGGGGCAGGGTTGTCACTGAAGCTTTCTTT. Its protein is CASRGRVVTEAFF. The genes are TRBV6-5 and TRBJ1-1, with D perhaps TRBD1 (5 bases). The germline CDR1 and CDR2 sequences are MNHEY and SVGAGI. This CDR3 comprises 13 residues. Trimming left V 6 bases short and J 4 bases short, with 12 bases between.